Below are 17 T cell receptor beta chains sequenced from a single sample in a study of cytomegalovirus exposure and HLA in healthy donors. PCR primers comprised 60 Vbeta and 13 Jbeta primers. Here immunoSEQ multiplex PCR was the method, and the copy in TCRdb shows in-frame clones only, minus some. Recorded for this sample: about 47,000 clones. The specimen sequenced was PBMCs. All receptors come from a male donor in good health and CMV-seronegative.

This chain links TRBV7-3 with TRBJ1-2; TRBD1 agrees at 7 bases. The CDR3 contains 15 residues. With 5 bases clipped from V and 4 bases from J, the junction kept 10 bases outside the gene matches. Germline CDR1 and CDR2: SGHTA and FQGTGA. CDR3 loop: CASSPRPGGSYGYTF. The CDR3 DNA is TGTGCCAGCAGCCCCCGGCCAGGGGGGAGCTATGGCTACACCTTC.

J is TRBJ1-4 and V is TRBV18; D not resolved. The CDR3 loop spans 13 amino acids. Trimming pared 6 bases from V and 4 bases from J, leaving 9 bases between. Germline assignment: CDR1 KGHSH and CDR2 LQKENI. The CDR3 is CASSRGFNEKLFF. CDR3 bases: TGTGCCAGCTCGAGAGGATTTAATGAAAAACTGTTTTTT.

This rearrangement joins TRBV18 to TRBJ2-2; possibly TRBD1 for D (5 bases). V was shortened by 2 bases and J by 5 bases, with 15 bases between the two germline ends. CDR1 and CDR2 (germline): KGHSH, LQKENI. The CDR3 is made up of 16 amino acids. The CDR3 DNA reads as TGTGCCAGCTCACCATGGGCAGAACAGGATACCGGGGAGCTGTTTTTT. Amino acids: CASSPWAEQDTGELFF.

The rearrangement joins TRBV2 to TRBJ1-1; TRBD1 matches 7 bases. With 10 bases clipped from V and 1 base from J, the junction kept 3 bases outside the gene matches. Germline CDR1 reads SNHLY; CDR2 reads FYNNEI. The CDR3 is 12 amino acids. The CDR3 protein is CATGTANTEAFF. CDR3 bases: TGTGCCACGGGGACAGCGAACACTGAAGCTTTCTTT.

The chain has TRBV6-1 and TRBJ1-6; D is perhaps TRBD1 (5 bases). V was pared by 2 bases and J by 9 bases, with 14 bases between. Germline values: CDR1 MNHNS, CDR2 SASEGT. CDR3 length: 15 residues. In DNA, the CDR3 is TGTGCCAGCAGTGAATCTGAAGGGGTAGTTTCACCCCTCCACTTT. This sequence encodes CASSESEGVVSPLHF.

The CDR3 is CASSLGRQDYGYTF. CDR3 DNA: TGTGCCAGCAGCTTAGGAAGGCAGGACTATGGCTACACCTTC. This chain connects TRBV7-2 to TRBJ1-2; no clear D. Germline V gene lookup returns CDR1 SGHTA and CDR2 FQGNSA. CDR3 length: 14 amino acids. V was cut by 1 base and J by 3 bases, with 9 bases left in between.

V and J are TRBV11-2 and TRBJ1-2; D might be TRBD1 (5 bases). The V end lost 5 bases, the J end lost 6 bases, and 22 bases lay between the germline ends. This CDR3 has 16 residues. Germline CDR1 and CDR2: SGHAT and FQNNGV. Here the CDR3 DNA reads TGTGCCAGCAGCCCCCTCGGCGGGGGGTATCCGGATGGCTACACCTTC. Its translation is CASSPLGGGYPDGYTF.

This sequence joins TRBV4-1 and TRBJ2-7; 11 bases agree with TRBD1. After removal of 6 bases from V and 0 bases from J, the junction contained 4 bases not matched to a gene. Germline V gene sequence: CDR1 MGHRA, CDR2 YSYEKL. CDR3 size: 15 residues. CDR3 nucleotide sequence: TGCGCCAGCAGATACGGGACAGGGGGCTCCTACGAGCAGTACTTC. Translating it yields CASRYGTGGSYEQYF.

The rearrangement joins TRBV5-1 to TRBJ2-3, with 7 bases that match TRBD1. J lost 5 bases, V lost 2 bases, and 8 bases had no gene match. This CDR3 has 15 amino acids. Germline CDR1 and CDR2: SGHRS and YFSETQ. As DNA, the CDR3 is TGCGCCAGCAGCTTTCCCACAGGGGTGATAGATACGCAGTATTTT. Translated: CASSFPTGVIDTQYF. Using reference TRBV5-1 and TRBJ2-3 for the parts outside the CDR3, the full variable domain is KAGVTQTPRYLIKTRGQQVTLSCSPISGHRSVSWYQQTPGQGLQFLFEYFSETQRNKGNFPGRFSGRQFSNSRSEMNVSTLELGDSALYLCASSFPTGVIDTQYFGPGTRLTVL.

The chain combines TRBV9 with TRBJ2-1, with TRBD2 matching 11 bases. The CDR3 totals 15 residues. Germline-derived CDR1 and CDR2 are SGDLS and YYNGEE. Germline trimming cut 4 bases from V and 9 bases from J; bases unmatched to any gene: 9. CDR3: CASSLIAGGPFEQFF. For the CDR3, the DNA is TGTGCCAGCAGCCTAATAGCGGGGGGGCCTTTTGAGCAGTTCTTC.

The chain links TRBV5-8 to TRBJ1-6, with D hard to call. This CDR3 spans 13 amino acids. The germline V gene encodes CDR1 SGHTS and CDR2 YDEGEE. Trimming cost V 4 bases and J 7 bases, with 9 bases left between them. The CDR3 DNA sequence: TGTGCCAGCAGCATGCGATCGAATTCACCCCTCCACTTT. Encoded protein: CASSMRSNSPLHF.

CDR3 sequence (DNA): TGCAGCGTTAACGGACTTACGGGAGAGACCCAGTACTTC. As protein: CSVNGLTGETQYF. This chain joins TRBV29-1 and TRBJ2-5, with D perhaps matching TRBD2 (5 bases). CDR1 and CDR2 (germline): SQVTM, ANQGSEA. V was pared by 5 bases and J by 4 bases, with 14 bases between. The CDR3 runs 13 residues. The full variable domain, its missing parts supplied by reference TRBV29-1 and TRBJ2-5, is SAVISQKPSRDICQRGTSLTIQCQVDSQVTMMFWYRQQPGQSLTLIATANQGSEATYESGFVIDKFPISRPNLTFSTLTVSNMSPEDSSIYLCSVNGLTGETQYFGPGTRLLVL.

Here the CDR3 DNA reads TGTGCCACCAGCAGAGATCGGAGACAGATCATGAACACTGAAGCTTTCTTT. Translated: CATSRDRRQIMNTEAFF. This chain joins TRBV15 and TRBJ1-1; a possible D gene is TRBD1 (5 bases). Per the germline V gene, CDR1 is LNHNV and CDR2 is YYDKDF (reference sequence). The CDR3 sequence is 17 residues long. Trimming removed 0 bases from V and 0 bases from J, with 14 bases in between.

The chain recombines TRBV30 with TRBJ2-5, with D perhaps TRBD2 (6 bases). The CDR3 totals 16 residues. CDR1 and CDR2 (germline): GTSNPN, SVGIG (reference sequence). V was trimmed by 5 bases and J by 5 bases, leaving 24 bases between them. CDR3 in DNA: TGTGCCTGGGGACAATGGGCAGGGAAGGAGGGCGAGACCCAGTACTTC. This gives the protein CAWGQWAGKEGETQYF.

The chain carries TRBV6-6 and TRBJ1-1; D gene ambiguous. V lost 2 bases and J lost 1, with 8 bases in between. Germline V gene data show CDR1 as MNHNY and CDR2 as SVGAGI (reference sequence). CDR3 length: 14 amino acids. The DNA of the CDR3 is TGTGCCAGCAGTTACGGGGAGGGGAACACTGAAGCTTTCTTT. Amino acid sequence: CASSYGEGNTEAFF.

The chain couples TRBV11-2 to TRBJ2-2; D may be TRBD1 (5 bases). Trimming removed 1 base from V and 7 bases from J, with 10 bases in between. The CDR3 contains 14 residues. Germline V lookup: CDR1 SGHAT, CDR2 FQNNGV. The CDR3 sequence is CASSLGTRDGELFF. CDR3 coding DNA: TGTGCCAGCAGCTTAGGGACCAGGGACGGGGAGCTGTTTTTT.

V usage is TRBV6-5 and J usage is TRBJ2-2; 10 bases are shared with TRBD2. Trimming took 9 bases from V and 5 from J; bases not matched to a gene: 6. This CDR3 contains 14 residues. Germline loops: CDR1 MNHEY, CDR2 SVGAGI. DNA for the CDR3: TGTGCCAGTTCAGCGGGGGGGGGTACCGGGGAGCTGTTTTTT. Encoded protein: CASSAGGGTGELFF.